These 5 T cell receptor beta chains were all obtained from the same sample, sequenced in a study of T cell responses to AZD1222 COVID-19 vaccine. This table comes from immunoSEQ multiplex PCR, and its TCRdb copy is limited to in-frame clones, with some not included. The sample has 170,000 or so clones, approximately 95% seen once. The sample in question was peripheral blood, obtained 28 days after the second dose of the MenACWY control vaccine. Receptors were obtained from an adult who received the MenACWY meningococcal vaccine as a control.

The chain has TRBV27 and TRBJ1-6, with D unresolved. The CDR3 consists of 14 residues. The germline V and J ends were trimmed by 3 bases and 9 bases, with 12 bases remaining between them. Germline V gene data show CDR1 as MNHEY and CDR2 as SMNVEV (reference sequence). The CDR3 DNA sequence: TGTGCCAGCAGTTTCGGGGTGAAGGGTTCACCCCTCCACTTT. Translated: CASSFGVKGSPLHF.

The chain employs TRBV6-1 and TRBJ2-5; 14 nucleotides match TRBD2. This CDR3 is built from 17 residues. V gave up 2 bases and J gave up 3 bases; unmatched junction bases: 5. Germline CDR1 and CDR2: MNHNS and SASEGT. The CDR3 protein is CASSELGLAGGKETQYF. The CDR3 region has the DNA TGTGCCAGCAGTGAACTCGGACTAGCGGGGGGTAAAGAGACCCAGTACTTC.

The chain employs TRBV5-5 and TRBJ2-5; D uncertain. V lost 3 bases to trimming and J lost 5 bases, with 14 bases between them. The CDR3 has 14 amino acids. Germline lookup yields CDR1 SGHKS and CDR2 YYEKEE (reference sequence). The CDR3 is CASSWVALDETQYF. Written as DNA, the CDR3 is TGTGCCAGCAGCTGGGTAGCTCTGGACGAGACCCAGTACTTC.

The chain is built from TRBV30 and TRBJ1-6, with D unclear. CDR1 is GTSNPN, CDR2 SVGIG, per germline (reference sequence). This CDR3 has 13 amino acids. Trimming removed 2 bases at V and 7 bases at J, with 9 bases between. The CDR3 loop reads CAWSSSPNSPLHF. CDR3 sequence (DNA): TGTGCCTGGAGTTCTAGCCCCAATTCACCCCTCCACTTT.

The chain is built from TRBV3-1 (or the pseudogene TRBV3-2) and TRBJ1-5, with D unclear. Trimming shortened V by 2 bases and J by 0 bases, and 8 bases separated the two germline ends. Germline CDR1 and CDR2: LGHDT and YNNKEL (reference sequence). This CDR3 comprises 15 residues. The CDR3 region is CASSQTVDSNQPQHF. The CDR3 nucleotides are TGTGCCAGCAGCCAAACCGTCGATAGCAATCAGCCCCAGCATTTT.